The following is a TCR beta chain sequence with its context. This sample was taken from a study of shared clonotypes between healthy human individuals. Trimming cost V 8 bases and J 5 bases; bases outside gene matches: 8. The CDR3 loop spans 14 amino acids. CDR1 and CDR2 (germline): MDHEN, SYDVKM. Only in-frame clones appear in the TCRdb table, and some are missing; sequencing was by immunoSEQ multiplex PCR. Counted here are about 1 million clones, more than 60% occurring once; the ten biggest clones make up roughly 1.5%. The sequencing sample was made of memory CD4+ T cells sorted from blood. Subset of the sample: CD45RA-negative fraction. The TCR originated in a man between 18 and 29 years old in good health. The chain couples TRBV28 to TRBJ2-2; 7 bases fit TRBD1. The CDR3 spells CASRLDRATGELFF. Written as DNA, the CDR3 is TGTGCCAGCCGGCTTGACAGGGCGACCGGGGAGCTGTTTTTT.